This T cell receptor (beta chain) was identified during a study of metastatic and nonmetastatic thyroid tumors. Study as a whole: Across peripheral blood and tumor or nodule tissue samples taken from malignant and benign thyroid patients, the repertoires were compared with one another. Study outcomes and limitations: The study reportedly found significantly higher TCR beta diversity in malignant thyroid tumors than benign nodules, in blood and tumor.

Thyroid surgery was performed in patients who had received no treatment beforehand. Turning to this clone: Its antigen is still unknown.

The germline V gene has CDR1 LNHDA and CDR2 SQIVND (reference sequence). The CDR3 loop spans 15 amino acids. V was pared by 4 bases and J by 4 bases, with 17 bases between. Methods used by the authors: Variation in CDR3 across clinicopathological groups served as the basis for constructing a distant-metastasis classifier in papillary thyroid cancer. TCRdb re-clonotyped the PCR reads through MiXCR. The V and J calls were not made by the authors but by TCRdb's processing. The sample consists of 17,000 or so clones, about 27% of them appearing once. The rearrangement joins TRBV19 to TRBJ2-7, with D tentatively TRBD1 (6 bases). Input material: tumor tissue. This sequence was found in a female donor with papillary thyroid cancer or a benign thyroid nodule (not recorded which). Some clones in this sample may be carry-over from other donors' samples. The CDR3 DNA sequence: TGTGCCAGTAGTACCCCGGGGCAGGGGATTTACGAGCAGTACTTC. Encoded protein: CASSTPGQGIYEQYF.